The subject of this entry is one T cell receptor beta chain. The antigen is not known. This table comes from immunoSEQ multiplex PCR, and its TCRdb copy is limited to in-frame clones, with some not included. Seen here are approximately 280,000 clones, 70% to 80% observed once, and the top ten hold approximately 5.1%. The data belong to a study of cytotoxic CD8 clonotypes in ibrutinib-treated CLL. About the research overall: The patient breakdown showed more than nine relapsed/refractory and some 16 treatment-naive cases, with some 17 IGHV unmutated. Overall, roughly 25 responses were partial and 2 complete; following median about 68 months, approximately 15 patients stayed remitted and about 12 progressed. The study, taken as a whole, reports: Circulating CD8+ T-cell counts were tracked by baseline clonality, which exceeded that of age-matched healthy donors.

This CDR3 comprises 13 residues. Germline CDR1 and CDR2: MNHNS and SASEGT. Trimming removed 2 bases at V and 9 bases at J, with 14 bases between. The rearrangement links TRBV6-1 to TRBJ2-7; tentative D call: TRBD1 (5 bases). Here the sequenced sample was PBMCs, taken at disease progression, from a patient treated with ibrutinib. The TCR sequence derives from a human donor with chronic lymphocytic leukemia. CDR3 DNA sequence: TGTGCCAGCAGTGAAAGCCAGGACATTAGGCAGTACTTC. Protein product: CASSESQDIRQYF.